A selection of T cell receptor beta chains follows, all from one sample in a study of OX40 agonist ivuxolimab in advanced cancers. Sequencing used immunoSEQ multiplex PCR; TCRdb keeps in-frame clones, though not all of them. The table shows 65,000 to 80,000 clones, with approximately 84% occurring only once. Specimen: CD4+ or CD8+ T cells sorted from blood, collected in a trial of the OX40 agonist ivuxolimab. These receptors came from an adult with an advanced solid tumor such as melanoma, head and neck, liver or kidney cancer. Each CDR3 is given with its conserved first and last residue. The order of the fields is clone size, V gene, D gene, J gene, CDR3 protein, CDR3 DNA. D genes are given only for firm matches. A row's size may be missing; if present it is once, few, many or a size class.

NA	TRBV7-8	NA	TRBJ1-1	CASSQGDPGQNTEAFF	TGTGCCAGCAGCCAGGGCGATCCTGGACAGAACACTGAAGCTTTCTTT
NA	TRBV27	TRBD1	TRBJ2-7	CASRIDRASYEQYF	TGTGCCAGCAGGATCGACAGGGCTTCCTACGAGCAGTACTTC
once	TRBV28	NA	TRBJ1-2	CASSTGSRGYTF	TGTGCCAGCAGTACAGGGAGTCGCGGCTACACCTTC
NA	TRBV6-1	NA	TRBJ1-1	CASSEHLNTEAFF	TGTGCCAGCAGTGAACACTTAAACACTGAAGCTTTCTTT
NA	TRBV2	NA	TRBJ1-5	CASSENRQPQHF	TGTGCCAGCAGTGAAAATCGGCAGCCCCAGCATTTT
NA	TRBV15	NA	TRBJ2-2	CATGQGDTGELFF	TGTGCCACCGGGCAGGGAGACACCGGGGAGCTGTTTTTT
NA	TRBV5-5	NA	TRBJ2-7	CASRDQIRDGSYEQYF	TGTGCCAGCAGAGACCAAATAAGGGACGGGTCCTACGAGCAGTACTTC
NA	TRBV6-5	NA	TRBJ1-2	CASRGHGETYGYTF	TGTGCCAGCAGGGGACATGGGGAGACCTATGGCTACACCTTC
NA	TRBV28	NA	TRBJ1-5	CASISWVAGNQPQHF	TGTGCCAGCATCTCCTGGGTGGCGGGCAATCAGCCCCAGCATTTT
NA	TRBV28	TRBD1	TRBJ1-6	CASSLLSGQNNSPLHF	TGTGCCAGCAGTTTATTATCGGGACAGAATAATTCACCCCTCCACTTT
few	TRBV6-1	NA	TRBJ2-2	CASSEAKGTIGELFF	TGTGCCAGCAGTGAAGCGAAGGGGACGATCGGGGAGCTGTTTTTT
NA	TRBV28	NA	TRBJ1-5	CASSLGQYNQPQHF	TGTGCCAGCAGTTTAGGACAGTACAATCAGCCCCAGCATTTT
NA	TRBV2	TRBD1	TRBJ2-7	CASREPGQGAGEQYF	TGTGCCAGCAGAGAGCCGGGACAGGGGGCGGGCGAGCAGTACTTC
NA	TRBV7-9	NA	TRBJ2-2	CASSLVRGWWTGELFF	TGTGCCAGCAGCTTAGTAAGGGGCTGGTGGACCGGGGAGCTGTTTTTT
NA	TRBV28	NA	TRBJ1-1	CASSSGGWGNTEAFF	TGTGCCAGCAGTTCGGGAGGGTGGGGGAACACTGAAGCTTTCTTT
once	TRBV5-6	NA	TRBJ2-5	CASSLGQIQETQYF	TGTGCCAGCAGCTTAGGACAGATCCAAGAGACCCAGTACTTC
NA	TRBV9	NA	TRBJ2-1	CASSGGMAGPLSEQFF	TGTGCCAGCAGCGGAGGCATGGCGGGCCCCCTTAGTGAGCAGTTCTTC
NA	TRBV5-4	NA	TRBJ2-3	CASSLMGGTDTQYF	TGTGCCAGCAGCTTGATGGGCGGCACAGATACGCAGTATTTT
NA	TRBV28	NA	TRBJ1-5	CASSLPRNYQPQHF	TGTGCCAGCAGTTTGCCCAGGAATTATCAGCCCCAGCATTTT
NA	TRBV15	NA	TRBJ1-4	CATSRDEVEKLFF	TGTGCCACCAGCAGAGATGAGGTAGAAAAACTGTTTTTT
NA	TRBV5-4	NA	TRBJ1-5	CASSFGNQPQHF	TGTGCCAGCAGCTTCGGCAATCAGCCCCAGCATTTT
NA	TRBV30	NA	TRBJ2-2	CAWSQGGTGELFF	TGTGCCTGGAGTCAAGGGGGAACCGGGGAGCTGTTTTTT
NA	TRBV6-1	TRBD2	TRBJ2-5	CASTDGRLAGGQETQYF	TGTGCCAGCACTGATGGCCGACTAGCGGGGGGGCAAGAGACCCAGTACTTC
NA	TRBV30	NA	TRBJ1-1	CAWSPGVLNTEAFF	TGTGCCTGGAGCCCTGGAGTTCTGAACACTGAAGCTTTCTTT
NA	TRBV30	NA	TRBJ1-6	CAWSRTWRGPKSSYNSPLHF	TGTGCCTGGAGTAGAACTTGGAGGGGTCCGAAGAGCTCCTATAATTCACCCCTCCACTTT
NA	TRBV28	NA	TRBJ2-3	CASSPLQGLATDTQYF	TGTGCCAGCAGTCCCCTCCAGGGATTGGCCACAGATACGCAGTATTTT